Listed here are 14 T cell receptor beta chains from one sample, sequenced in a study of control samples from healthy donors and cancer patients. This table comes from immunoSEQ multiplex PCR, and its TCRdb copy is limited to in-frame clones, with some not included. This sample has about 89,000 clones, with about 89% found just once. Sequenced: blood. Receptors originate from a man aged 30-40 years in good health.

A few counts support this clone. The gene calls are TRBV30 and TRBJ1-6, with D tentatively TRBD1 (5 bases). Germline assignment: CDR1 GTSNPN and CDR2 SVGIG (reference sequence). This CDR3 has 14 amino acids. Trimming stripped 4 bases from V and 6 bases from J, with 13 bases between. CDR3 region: CAWTGGYLNSPLHF. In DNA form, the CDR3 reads TGTGCCTGGACGGGGGGGTATCTTAATTCACCCCTCCACTTT.

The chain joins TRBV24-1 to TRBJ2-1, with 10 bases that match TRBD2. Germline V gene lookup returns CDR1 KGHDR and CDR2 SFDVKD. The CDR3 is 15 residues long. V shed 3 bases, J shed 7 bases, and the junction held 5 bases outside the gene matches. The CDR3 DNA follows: TGTGCCACCAGTGATAGCGGGGGGGCCTGGAATGAGCAGTTCTTC. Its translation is CATSDSGGAWNEQFF.

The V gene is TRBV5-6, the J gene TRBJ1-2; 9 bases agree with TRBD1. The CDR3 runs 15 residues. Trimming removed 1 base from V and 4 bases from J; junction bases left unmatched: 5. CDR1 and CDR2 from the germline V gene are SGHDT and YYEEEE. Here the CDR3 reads CASSLRQGGLYGYTF. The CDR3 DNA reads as TGTGCCAGCAGCTTGCGACAGGGGGGACTCTATGGCTACACCTTC.

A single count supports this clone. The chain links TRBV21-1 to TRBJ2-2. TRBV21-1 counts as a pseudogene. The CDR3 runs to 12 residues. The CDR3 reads CCPGLEAGELFF. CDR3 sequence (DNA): TGTTGTCCGGGGCTAGAAGCCGGGGAGCTGTTTTTT.

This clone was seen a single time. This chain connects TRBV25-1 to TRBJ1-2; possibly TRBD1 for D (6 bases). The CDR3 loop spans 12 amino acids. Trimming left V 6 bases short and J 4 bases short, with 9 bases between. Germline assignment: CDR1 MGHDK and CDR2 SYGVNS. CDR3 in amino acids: CASRQGLYGYTF. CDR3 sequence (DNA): TGTGCCAGCAGACAGGGTCTCTATGGCTACACCTTC.

CDR3 sequence reads: CAISPGEDTQYF. The CDR3, as DNA: TGTGCCATCAGTCCCGGAGAAGATACGCAGTATTTT. The gene calls are TRBV10-3 and TRBJ2-3, with D unclear. Germline V gene lookup returns CDR1 ENHRY and CDR2 SYGVKD. Trimming stripped 5 bases from V and 5 bases from J, with 8 bases between. The CDR3 contains 12 residues.

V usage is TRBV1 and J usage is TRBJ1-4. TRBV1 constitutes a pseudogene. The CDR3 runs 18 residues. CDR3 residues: CTSSQDMGREDTNEKLFF. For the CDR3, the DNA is TGCACCAGCAGCCAAGATATGGGCAGGGAGGATACTAATGAAAAACTGTTTTTT.

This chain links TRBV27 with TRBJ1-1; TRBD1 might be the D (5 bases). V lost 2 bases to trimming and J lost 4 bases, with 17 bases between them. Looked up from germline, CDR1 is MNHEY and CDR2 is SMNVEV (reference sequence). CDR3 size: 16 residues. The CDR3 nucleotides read TGTGCCAGCAGTTTACGGAAGGCAGGGTCGAGCACTGAAGCTTTCTTT. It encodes CASSLRKAGSSTEAFF.

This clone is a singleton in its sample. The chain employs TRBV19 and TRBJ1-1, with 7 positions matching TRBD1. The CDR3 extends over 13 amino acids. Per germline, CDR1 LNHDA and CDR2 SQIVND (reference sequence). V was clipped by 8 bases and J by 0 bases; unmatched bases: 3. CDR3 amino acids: CASGQDMNTEAFF. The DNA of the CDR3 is TGTGCCAGTGGACAGGACATGAACACTGAAGCTTTCTTT.

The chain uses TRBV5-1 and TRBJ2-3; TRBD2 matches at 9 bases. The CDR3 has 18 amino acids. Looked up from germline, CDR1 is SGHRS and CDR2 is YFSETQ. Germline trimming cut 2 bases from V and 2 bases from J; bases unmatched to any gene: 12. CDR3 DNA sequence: TGCGCCAGCAGCTTAGGGACTCCGGGACTAGCCTTCACAGATACGCAGTATTTT. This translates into CASSLGTPGLAFTDTQYF.

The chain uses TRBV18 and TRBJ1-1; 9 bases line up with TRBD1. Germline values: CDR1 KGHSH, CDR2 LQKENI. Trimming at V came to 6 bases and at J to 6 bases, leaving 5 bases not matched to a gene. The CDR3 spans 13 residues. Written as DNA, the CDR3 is TGTGCCAGCTCGTCACAGGGGGCCTCTGAAGCTTTCTTT. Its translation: CASSSQGASEAFF.

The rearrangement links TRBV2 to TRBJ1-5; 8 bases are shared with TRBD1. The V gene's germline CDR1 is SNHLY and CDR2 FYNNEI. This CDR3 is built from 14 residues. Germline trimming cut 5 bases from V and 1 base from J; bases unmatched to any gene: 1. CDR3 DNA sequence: TGTGCCAGCAGTTGGACAGGGAGCAATCAGCCCCAGCATTTT. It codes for CASSWTGSNQPQHF.

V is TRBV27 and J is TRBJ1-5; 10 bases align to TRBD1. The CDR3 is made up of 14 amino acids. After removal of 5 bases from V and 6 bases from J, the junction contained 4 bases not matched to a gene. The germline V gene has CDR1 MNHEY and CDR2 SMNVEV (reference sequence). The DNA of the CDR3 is TGTGCCAGCAGTAGACAGGGGGCGTTTCAGCCCCAGCATTTT. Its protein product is CASSRQGAFQPQHF.

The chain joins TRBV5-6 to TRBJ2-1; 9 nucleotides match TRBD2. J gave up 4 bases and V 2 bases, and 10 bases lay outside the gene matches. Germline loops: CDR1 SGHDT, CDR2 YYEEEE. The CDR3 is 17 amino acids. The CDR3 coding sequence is TGTGCCAGCAGCTTTCGCCCTAGCGGGGTGGGTTACAATGAGCAGTTCTTC. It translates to CASSFRPSGVGYNEQFF. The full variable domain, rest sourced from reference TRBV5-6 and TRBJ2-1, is DAGVTQSPTHLIKTRGQQVTLRCSPKSGHDTVSWYQQALGQGPQFIFQYYEEEERQRGNFPDRFSGHQFPNYSSELNVNALLLGDSALYLCASSFRPSGVGYNEQFFGPGTRLTVL.